The clone carrying this T cell receptor beta chain has a handful of counts. The antigen remains unidentified. The length of the CDR3 is 13 residues. Germline CDR1 is ENHRY and CDR2 is SYGVKD. Trimming took off 0 bases at V and 6 bases at J, with 6 bases between the two ends. This entry belongs to a study of T-cell memory formation after mild COVID-19. Study-level points and caveats: For contracting clones, CD4+ ones sat mainly in CM and EM, CD8+ in EMRA. Memory from before infection featured some responding clones, which suggests cross-reactive memory joined.

TCRdb reprocessed the 5' RACE reads via MiXCR and lists one record per CDR3 protein. The sample lists 250,000 or so distinct CDR3 sequences, approximately 10% occurring once. V usage is TRBV10-3 and J usage is TRBJ2-1; no firm D call. Sequencing used PBMCs or a T cell subset sorted from them (not recorded which). This receptor was identified in a man younger than 35 who had mild COVID-19 (a few samples of this study predate the infection). Cell type and time point are not known. The CDR3 bases are TGTGCCATCAGTGAGTCTAGAGGCAATGAGCAGTTCTTC. Protein product: CAISESRGNEQFF.